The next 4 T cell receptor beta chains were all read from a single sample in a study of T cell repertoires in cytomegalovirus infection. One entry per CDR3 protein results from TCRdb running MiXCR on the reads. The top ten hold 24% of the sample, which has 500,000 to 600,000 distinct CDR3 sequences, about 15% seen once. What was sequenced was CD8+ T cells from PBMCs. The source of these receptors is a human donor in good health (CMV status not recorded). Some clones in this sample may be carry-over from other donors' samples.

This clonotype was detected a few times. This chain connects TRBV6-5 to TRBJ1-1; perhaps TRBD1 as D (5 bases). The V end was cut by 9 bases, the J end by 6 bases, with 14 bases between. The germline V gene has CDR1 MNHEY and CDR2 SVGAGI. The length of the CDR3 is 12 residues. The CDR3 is CASRGRGSEAFF. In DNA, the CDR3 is TGTGCCAGTCGGGGCCGGGGGTCTGAAGCTTTCTTT.

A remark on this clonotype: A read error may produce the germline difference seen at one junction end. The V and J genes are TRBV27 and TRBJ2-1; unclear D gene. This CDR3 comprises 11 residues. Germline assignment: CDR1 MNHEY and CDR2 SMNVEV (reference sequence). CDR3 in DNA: TGTGCCAGCAGTTTATCCAATGATCAGTTCTTC. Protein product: CASSLSNDQFF.

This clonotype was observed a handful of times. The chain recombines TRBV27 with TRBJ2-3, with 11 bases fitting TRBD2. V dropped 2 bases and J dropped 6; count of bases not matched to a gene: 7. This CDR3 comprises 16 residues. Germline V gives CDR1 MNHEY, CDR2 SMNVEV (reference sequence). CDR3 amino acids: CASSLTSGRTADTQYF. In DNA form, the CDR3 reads TGTGCCAGCAGTTTAACTAGCGGGAGAACGGCGGATACGCAGTATTTT.

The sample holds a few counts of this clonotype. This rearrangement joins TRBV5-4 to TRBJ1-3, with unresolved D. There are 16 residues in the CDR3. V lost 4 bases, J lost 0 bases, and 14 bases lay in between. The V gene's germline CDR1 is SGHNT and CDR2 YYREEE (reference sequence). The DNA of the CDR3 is TGTGCCAGCAGCCCTTTGGACGGGTCCTCTGGAAACACCATATATTTT. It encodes CASSPLDGSSGNTIYF. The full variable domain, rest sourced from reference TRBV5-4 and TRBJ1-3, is ETGVTQSPTHLIKTRGQQVTLRCSSQSGHNTVSWYQQALGQGPQFIFQYYREEENGRGNFPPRFSGLQFPNYSSELNVNALELDDSALYLCASSPLDGSSGNTIYFGEGSWLTVV.